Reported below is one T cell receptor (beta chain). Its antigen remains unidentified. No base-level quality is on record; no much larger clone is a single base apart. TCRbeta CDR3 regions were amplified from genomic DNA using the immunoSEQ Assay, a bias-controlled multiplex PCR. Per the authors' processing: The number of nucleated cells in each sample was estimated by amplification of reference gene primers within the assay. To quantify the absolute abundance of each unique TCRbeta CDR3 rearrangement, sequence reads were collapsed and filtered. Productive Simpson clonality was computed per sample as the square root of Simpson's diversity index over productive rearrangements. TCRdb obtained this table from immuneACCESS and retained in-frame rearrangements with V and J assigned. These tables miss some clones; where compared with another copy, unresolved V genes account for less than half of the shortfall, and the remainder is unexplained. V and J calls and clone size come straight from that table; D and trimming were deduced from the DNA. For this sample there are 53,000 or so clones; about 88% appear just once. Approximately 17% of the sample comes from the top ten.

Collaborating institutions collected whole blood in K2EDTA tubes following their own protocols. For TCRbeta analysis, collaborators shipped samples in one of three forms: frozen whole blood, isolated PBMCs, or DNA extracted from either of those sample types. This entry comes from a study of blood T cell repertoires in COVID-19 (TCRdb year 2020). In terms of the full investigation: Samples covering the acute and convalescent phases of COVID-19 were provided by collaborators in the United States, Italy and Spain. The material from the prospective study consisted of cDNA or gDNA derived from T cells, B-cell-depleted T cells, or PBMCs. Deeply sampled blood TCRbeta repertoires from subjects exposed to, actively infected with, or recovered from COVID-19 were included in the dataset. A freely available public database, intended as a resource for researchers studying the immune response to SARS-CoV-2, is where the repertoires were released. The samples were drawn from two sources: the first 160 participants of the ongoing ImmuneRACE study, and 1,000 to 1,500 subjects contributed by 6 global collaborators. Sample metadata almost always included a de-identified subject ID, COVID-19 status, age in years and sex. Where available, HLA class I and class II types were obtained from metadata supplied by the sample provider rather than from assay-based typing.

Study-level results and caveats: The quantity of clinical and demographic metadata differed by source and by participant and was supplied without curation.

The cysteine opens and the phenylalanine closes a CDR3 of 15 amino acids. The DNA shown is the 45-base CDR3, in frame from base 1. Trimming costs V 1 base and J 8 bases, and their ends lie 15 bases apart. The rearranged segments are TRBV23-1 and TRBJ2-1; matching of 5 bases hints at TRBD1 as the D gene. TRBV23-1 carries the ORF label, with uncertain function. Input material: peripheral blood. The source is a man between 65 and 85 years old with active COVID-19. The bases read TGCGCCAGCAGTCAATTGGGCAGGGCAGGCTATGAGCAGTTCTTC. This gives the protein CASSQLGRAGYEQFF.